This T cell receptor beta chain was captured in a study of T cells in Graves' hyperthyroidism and ophthalmopathy. This clonotype came up many times. Its antigen remains unidentified. The germline V gene encodes CDR1 SGHAT and CDR2 FQNNGV. V dropped 2 bases and J dropped 4 bases, with 12 bases sitting between them. The CDR3 is 16 amino acids. Patients were excluded for uncontrolled infection, other autoimmune disease, pregnancy or lactation. Diagnoses used clinical symptoms, serum thyroxine and TRAb, thyroid ultrasound and orbital computed tomography. Fresh peripheral blood, 8 to 10 ml of it, supplied the PBMCs. The source material, RNA transcripts, was used to amplify TCR beta CDR3 regions. During a first-round RT-PCR of the TCR CDR3, the HTBI primer set was used. TCRdb re-derived calls from the multiplex PCR reads in MiXCR, one entry per CDR3 protein. The top ten clones hold about 48% of a sample with approximately 220,000 distinct CDR3 sequences, around 20% of them seen once.

Whole-study findings and limits: Median prediction lead before ophthalmopathy onset was 6.5 months with the model.

The sequence was collected from a man aged 35 to 55 with Graves' hyperthyroidism. V gene TRBV11-2 combines with J gene TRBJ1-6; unclear D gene. The sequencing input was blood. The CDR3 sequence is CASSLSGNSYNSPLHF. CDR3 coding DNA: TGTGCCAGCAGCTTATCGGGGAACTCGTATAATTCACCCCTCCACTTT.